This TCR beta chain was sequenced for a study of control samples from healthy donors and cancer patients. V was clipped by 1 base and J by 7 bases, with 14 bases between them. The V gene's germline CDR1 is MDHEN and CDR2 SYDVKM. There are 15 residues in the CDR3. Only in-frame clones appear in the TCRdb table, and some are missing; sequencing was by immunoSEQ multiplex PCR. The sample lists approximately 50,000 clones; about nine tenths were seen once. The sample consisted of PBMCs. V usage is TRBV28 and J usage is TRBJ1-3, with a possible D match to TRBD1 (6 bases). The clonotype was recovered from a man aged 60 to 75 with head and neck cancer. The CDR3 is CASSLFSGVANTIYF. CDR3 nucleotide sequence: TGTGCCAGCAGTTTATTCTCAGGGGTCGCGAACACCATATATTTT.